These 10 T cell receptor beta chains came from one sample sequenced in a study of T cell responses to AZD1222 COVID-19 vaccine. TCRdb's table, derived via immunoSEQ multiplex PCR, lists solely in-frame clones and lacks some. The profile shows approximately 160,000 clones, 85% to 95% of them singletons. The specimen was peripheral blood, collected on day 0 of AZD1222 vaccination. These receptors all stem from an adult in good health.

The chain uses TRBV5-1 and TRBJ1-6; 7 bases map to TRBD1. This CDR3 region has 14 residues. Unmatched junction bases numbered 10, after V lost 8 bases and J lost 8 bases. The germline V gene has CDR1 SGHRS and CDR2 YFSETQ. CDR3 bases: TGCGCCAGTACGGGACAGCCTCTTCATTCACCCCTCCACTTT. Translated, it gives CASTGQPLHSPLHF.

The chain carries TRBV19 and TRBJ2-2; 7 bases line up with TRBD1. Germline CDR1 reads LNHDA; CDR2 reads SQIVND (reference sequence). V was clipped by 4 bases and J by 7 bases; unmatched bases: 12. The CDR3 sequence is 16 residues long. Here the CDR3 DNA reads TGTGCCAGTAGTAGGAACAGGGGCCCTAATGACGGGGAGCTGTTTTTT. Translated, it gives CASSRNRGPNDGELFF.

As DNA, the CDR3 is TGTGCCAGCAGCTTAAACATCATGGGGACTAGCGGGGGAACCCATGAGCAGTTCTTC. Translated: CASSLNIMGTSGGTHEQFF. V is TRBV7-6 and J is TRBJ2-1; TRBD2 matches 14 bases. The CDR3 contains 19 residues. Germline CDR1 reads SGHVS; CDR2 reads FNYEAQ. Trimming cost V 2 bases and J 8 bases; bases outside gene matches: 14.

The chain is built from TRBV4-1 and TRBJ1-3; possibly TRBD1 for D (6 bases). This CDR3 comprises 15 residues. The germline gives CDR1 MGHRA, CDR2 YSYEKL. Trimming removed 0 bases at V and 5 bases at J, with 11 bases between. CDR3 in amino acids: CASSQDPDRRNTIYF. Written as DNA, the CDR3 is TGCGCCAGCAGCCAAGACCCGGACAGAAGAAACACCATATATTTT.

The gene calls are TRBV11-3 and TRBJ2-1; 13 bases agree with TRBD2. V shed 5 bases and J 4 bases; nucleotides not matched to a gene: 11. Germline-derived CDR1 and CDR2 are SGHNT and YENEEA. The CDR3 is 18 residues long. The CDR3 nucleotides read TGTGCCAGCAGCCTCTCACCCGGACTAGCGGGAGTATACAATGAGCAGTTCTTC. Its protein product is CASSLSPGLAGVYNEQFF.

The chain carries TRBV2 and TRBJ2-7, with D perhaps matching TRBD1 (6 bases). The germline CDR1 and CDR2 sequences are SNHLY and FYNNEI. V gave up 6 bases and J gave up 6 bases, with 12 bases separating them. The CDR3 totals 12 residues. The CDR3: CASSLTGFEQYF. DNA for the CDR3: TGTGCCAGCAGCCTTACAGGGTTCGAGCAGTACTTC.

CDR3 nucleotide sequence: TGCGCCAGCAGCCTTGGACAGGGTGATGGGAACACTGAAGCTTTCTTT. Its protein is CASSLGQGDGNTEAFF. The chain couples TRBV5-1 to TRBJ1-1; 8 nucleotides match TRBD1. The V and J ends lost 4 bases and 1 base, in that order; junction bases with no gene match: 9. The germline V gene encodes CDR1 SGHRS and CDR2 YFSETQ. The CDR3 covers 16 residues.

This rearrangement joins TRBV9 to TRBJ2-7; 9 bases align to TRBD2. V shed 0 bases and J 6 bases; nucleotides not matched to a gene: 7. Germline V gene lookup returns CDR1 SGDLS and CDR2 YYNGEE. The CDR3 has 15 amino acids. CDR3 sequence: CASSVEGGRATEQYF. CDR3 sequence (DNA): TGTGCCAGCAGCGTAGAGGGCGGGAGGGCCACCGAGCAGTACTTC.

The rearrangement links TRBV11-2 to TRBJ2-1; 9 positions match TRBD1. The CDR3 length is 17 residues. The V and J ends lost 2 bases and 3 bases, in that order; junction bases with no gene match: 8. CDR1 is SGHAT, CDR2 FQNNGV, per germline. The CDR3 DNA reads as TGTGCCAGCAGCTTAATAGGAACAGGGGGCCTCTACAATGAGCAGTTCTTC. Translation gives CASSLIGTGGLYNEQFF. The full variable domain, with the rest looked up from reference TRBV11-2 and TRBJ2-1, is EAGVAQSPRYKIIEKRQSVAFWCNPISGHATLYWYQQILGQGPKLLIQFQNNGVVDDSQLPKDRFSAERLKGVDSTLKIQPAKLEDSAVYLCASSLIGTGGLYNEQFFGPGTRLTVL.

The chain joins TRBV4-3 to TRBJ2-6, with TRBD2 matching over 7 bases. Germline V gene data show CDR1 as LGHNA and CDR2 as YSLEER. V lost 0 bases, J lost 8 bases, and 4 bases stayed unmatched. CDR3 length: 15 amino acids. CDR3 DNA: TGCGCCAGCAGCCAAGAAGCGGGGAGCCCCAACGTCCTGACTTTC. Translated: CASSQEAGSPNVLTF.